Shown below are 32 T cell receptor beta chains from a single sample sequenced in a study of PD-L1 blockade in urothelial cancer. TCRdb's table, derived via immunoSEQ multiplex PCR, lists solely in-frame clones and lacks some. The data show roughly 27,000 clones, with approximately 87% seen just once and around 3.2% held by the top ten. Sample: PBMCs, taken around atezolizumab (anti-PD-L1) treatment. All receptors come from a man aged 45 to 65 with urothelial cancer.

The chain employs TRBV6-1 and TRBJ2-7; a possible D gene is TRBD1 (6 bases). Germline values: CDR1 MNHNS, CDR2 SASEGT. V dropped 6 bases and J dropped 2 bases, with 8 bases sitting between them. This CDR3 spans 12 amino acids. CDR3 DNA: TGTGCCAGCAGGGGGGACACCTACGAGCAGTACTTC. Amino acids: CASRGDTYEQYF.

On this clone itself: The junction departs from germline at one end; a sequencing error may be responsible. The rearrangement links TRBV9 to TRBJ1-1; possible D gene TRBD1, 5 bases. CDR3 length: 13 amino acids. Germline V gives CDR1 SGDLS, CDR2 YYNGEE. This CDR3 reads CASSAWSDTETFF. The CDR3 coding sequence is TGTGCCAGCAGCGCCTGGTCGGACACTGAAACTTTCTTT.

This clone has just one count. The rearrangement uses TRBV7-2 and TRBJ2-2, with 14 bases aligning to TRBD2. Per the germline V gene, CDR1 is SGHTA and CDR2 is FQGNSA. The V segment lost 5 bases and the J segment 7 bases; nucleotides outside the gene matches: 6. The CDR3 runs to 16 residues. The CDR3 loop reads CASSQGTSGSGGELFF. CDR3 DNA: TGTGCCAGCAGCCAAGGGACTAGCGGGAGTGGCGGGGAGCTGTTTTTT.

This chain links TRBV5-4 with TRBJ2-7, with 11 bases aligning to TRBD2. From germline, CDR1 is SGHNT and CDR2 YYREEE (reference sequence). J lost 2 bases, V lost 3 bases, and 4 bases had no gene match. The CDR3 totals 15 residues. The CDR3 bases are TGTGCCAGCAGCTCCAAGACTAGCGGGACCTACGAGCAGTACTTC. This translates into CASSSKTSGTYEQYF.

This clone was detected once. The chain couples TRBV30 to TRBJ1-1; 10 bases match TRBD1. The J segment lost 1 base and the V segment lost 1 base, leaving 3 bases of the junction unmatched. This CDR3 spans 15 amino acids. CDR1 and CDR2 from the germline V gene are GTSNPN and SVGIG (reference sequence). The CDR3 DNA is TGTGCCTGGAGTGGGGGGACAGGGGAGAACACTGAAGCTTTCTTT. It is translated as CAWSGGTGENTEAFF.

The chain carries TRBV18 and TRBJ2-1; the match to TRBD2 covers 14 bases. Trimming took 6 bases from V and 9 from J; bases not matched to a gene: 7. CDR1 is KGHSH, CDR2 LQKENI, per germline. The CDR3 has 15 amino acids. The DNA of the CDR3 is TGTGCCAGCTCTCCGACTAGCGGGGGGGCCGGTGAGCAGTTCTTC. Protein: CASSPTSGGAGEQFF.

This clone has only one observation. The chain combines TRBV7-8 with TRBJ1-5, with 7 positions matching TRBD1. Trimming cost V 5 bases and J 3 bases; bases outside gene matches: 7. The CDR3 spans 15 residues. Germline values: CDR1 SGHVS, CDR2 FQNEAQ. The CDR3 coding sequence is TGTGCCAGCAGCGAAAACAGGGGCCTCAATCAGCCCCAGCATTTT. Amino acids: CASSENRGLNQPQHF.

The V call is TRBV5-1, the J call TRBJ1-2, with 9 positions matching TRBD1. The length of the CDR3 is 14 residues. Losses at the gene ends were 4 bases for V and 4 bases for J; bases not matched to a gene: 5. Germline V gene sequence: CDR1 SGHRS, CDR2 YFSETQ. The CDR3 loop reads CASSTGTGRYGYTF. CDR3 nucleotide sequence: TGCGCCAGCAGCACCGGGACAGGGCGCTATGGCTACACCTTC. Combining the CDR3 with reference TRBV5-1 and TRBJ1-2 gives the whole variable domain KAGVTQTPRYLIKTRGQQVTLSCSPISGHRSVSWYQQTPGQGLQFLFEYFSETQRNKGNFPGRFSGRQFSNSRSEMNVSTLELGDSALYLCASSTGTGRYGYTFGSGTRLTVV.

V gene TRBV5-4 combines with J gene TRBJ2-5; D is possibly TRBD1 (5 bases). Trimming stripped 3 bases from V and 2 bases from J, with 14 bases between. The CDR3 has 15 amino acids. Germline lookup yields CDR1 SGHNT and CDR2 YYREEE (reference sequence). The CDR3 bases are TGTGCCAGCAGCTCAGCTTTGGGGCAGCAAGAGACCCAGTACTTC. Translation gives CASSSALGQQETQYF.

V and J are TRBV29-1 and TRBJ1-3; TRBD1 aligns across 7 bases. After removal of 5 bases from V and 1 base from J, the junction contained 5 bases not matched to a gene. Germline assignment: CDR1 SQVTM and CDR2 ANQGSEA. The CDR3 length is 14 residues. For the CDR3, the DNA is TGCAGCGTTAAACCGGGACAGTCTGGAAACACCATATATTTT. Translation: CSVKPGQSGNTIYF.

The chain links TRBV6-5 to TRBJ2-7; 7 bases match TRBD1. V was clipped by 2 bases and J by 1 base; unmatched bases: 5. Germline-derived CDR1 and CDR2 are MNHEY and SVGAGI. The CDR3 spans 15 residues. CDR3 nucleotide sequence: TGTGCCAGCAGTTACAGGGCAGGGGGATCCTACGAGCAGTACTTC. Protein sequence: CASSYRAGGSYEQYF.

The rearrangement uses TRBV7-2 and TRBJ2-2, with 8 bases that match TRBD2. Germline loops: CDR1 SGHTA, CDR2 FQGNSA. V dropped 6 bases and J dropped 7; count of bases not matched to a gene: 10. The CDR3 extends over 15 amino acids. The CDR3 coding sequence is TGTGCCAGCAGACGTAGCGGGAAGGCGGGCGGGGAGCTGTTTTTT. Residues: CASRRSGKAGGELFF.

This clone has more than one count but fewer than ten. The chain joins TRBV6-5 to TRBJ1-2; D is possibly TRBD1 (5 bases). The CDR3 is 13 residues long. Trimming took 6 bases from V and 6 from J, leaving 14 bases between them. From germline, CDR1 is MNHEY and CDR2 SVGAGI. Here the CDR3 DNA reads TGTGCCAGCAGACAAAGGGGCGGGAATGGCTACACCTTC. It specifies CASRQRGGNGYTF.

This chain connects TRBV7-3 to TRBJ2-7; weak D call: TRBD2 (6 bases). CDR3 length: 12 amino acids. Trimming removed 4 bases from V and 6 bases from J, with 10 bases in between. CDR1 and CDR2 (germline): SGHTA, FQGTGA. Here the CDR3 reads CASSSGRGEQYF. The CDR3 nucleotides are TGTGCCAGCAGCTCTGGGCGGGGCGAGCAGTACTTC.

The gene calls are TRBV13 and TRBJ2-7, with 8 bases that match TRBD2. CDR1 and CDR2 from the germline V gene are PRHDT and FYEKMQ (reference sequence). The V gene end was trimmed by 1 base and the J gene end by 3 bases; junction bases not matched to a gene: 5. The CDR3 contains 15 residues. In nucleotides, the CDR3 is TGTGCCAGCAGCTTAGCGGGGGGGTCCCACTACGAGCAGTACTTC. It codes for CASSLAGGSHYEQYF.

This clone was observed once. The gene calls are TRBV28 and TRBJ2-5; D remains ambiguous. CDR3 length equals 13 residues. CDR1 is MDHEN and CDR2 is SYDVKM in the germline V gene. The V and J ends lost 2 bases and 4 bases respectively, with 8 bases between them. This CDR3 reads CASSLSPRETQYF. In nucleotides, the CDR3 is TGTGCCAGCAGTTTAAGTCCTAGAGAGACCCAGTACTTC.

In this sample, this clone turned up once. The junction departs from the called germline gene at one end, perhaps through a read error. V is TRBV7-7 and J is TRBJ2-3; TRBD2 matches at 10 bases. This CDR3 spans 13 amino acids. Germline assignment: CDR1 SSHAT and CDR2 FNYEAQ (reference sequence). The CDR3 coding sequence is TGTGCTAGCAGCTTCACTAGCGGGGACCTTCGATATTTT. Translated: CASSFTSGDLRYF. Together with reference TRBV7-7 and TRBJ2-3, the CDR3 gives the full variable domain: GAGVSQSPRYKVTKRGQDVTLRCDPISSHATLYWYQQALGQGPEFLTYFNYEAQPDKSGLPSDRFSAERPEGSISTLTIQRTEQRDSAMYRCASSFTSGDLRYFGPGTRLTVL.

V is TRBV5-1 and J is TRBJ2-3, with 10 nucleotides matching TRBD2. CDR1 is SGHRS and CDR2 is YFSETQ in the germline V gene. After removal of 2 bases from V and 4 bases from J, the junction contained 1 base not matched to a gene. The CDR3 extends over 14 amino acids. The CDR3 DNA is TGCGCCAGCAGCTTAGGACTAGCGGCAGATACGCAGTATTTT. Residues: CASSLGLAADTQYF.

In its sample, this clone was seen a few times. The chain is built from TRBV6-5 and TRBJ2-1; a possible D gene is TRBD1 (6 bases). The CDR3 spans 15 residues. The germline V gene has CDR1 MNHEY and CDR2 SVGAGI. Trimming cost V 6 bases and J 1 base, with 13 bases left between them. CDR3 amino acids: CASSHRATSYNEQFF. CDR3 DNA sequence: TGTGCCAGCAGCCACAGGGCTACGTCCTACAATGAGCAGTTCTTC.

The chain employs TRBV27 and TRBJ1-6; TRBD1 aligns across 8 bases. Germline loops: CDR1 MNHEY, CDR2 SMNVEV (reference sequence). J was trimmed by 9 bases and V by 8 bases; bases with no gene match: 9. The CDR3 is made up of 14 amino acids. CDR3 in amino acids: CASARQGQSSPLHF. The CDR3 DNA follows: TGTGCCAGCGCACGACAGGGGCAAAGTTCACCCCTCCACTTT.

The V and J genes are TRBV6-5 and TRBJ1-1; TRBD1 matches at 7 bases. The junction had 12 bases not matched to a gene; V was cut back by 6 bases and J by 11 bases. CDR1 is MNHEY, CDR2 SVGAGI, per germline. The CDR3 is 13 residues long. This CDR3 reads CASRENRGLEAFF. The CDR3 DNA reads as TGTGCCAGCAGAGAGAACAGGGGCCTAGAGGCTTTCTTT.

The rearrangement uses TRBV9 and TRBJ2-7; TRBD1 matches 7 bases. The CDR3 extends over 15 amino acids. Unmatched junction bases numbered 3, after V lost 0 bases and J lost 0 bases. Germline V CDR1 and CDR2: SGDLS, YYNGEE. This CDR3 is CASSVAGTDSYEQYF. The CDR3 nucleotides read TGTGCCAGCAGCGTAGCTGGGACAGACTCCTACGAGCAGTACTTC.

The chain joins TRBV7-6 to TRBJ2-3, with D possibly being TRBD2 (5 bases). Per the germline V gene, CDR1 is SGHVS and CDR2 is FNYEAQ. CDR3 length: 13 amino acids. V gave up 4 bases and J gave up 4 bases, with 9 bases separating them. The CDR3 nucleotides read TGTGCCAGCAGCTACGGGGTAGCAGATACGCAGTATTTT. It codes for CASSYGVADTQYF.

Worth noting for this clone: The junction departs from germline at one end; a sequencing error may be responsible. The chain employs TRBV7-6 and TRBJ2-2; perhaps TRBD1 as D (5 bases). The CDR3 extends over 15 amino acids. CDR1 is SGHVS, CDR2 FNYEAQ, per germline. The CDR3 DNA sequence: TGTGCCAGCAGTTTAGGAAGAAGGGGCACCGGGGAGCTGTTTTTT. This translates into CASSLGRRGTGELFF.

The V call is TRBV11-2, the J call TRBJ2-7; TRBD1 matches 12 bases. The CDR3 is 17 amino acids. Looked up from germline, CDR1 is SGHAT and CDR2 is FQNNGV. J was trimmed by 2 bases and V by 1 base; bases with no gene match: 6. The CDR3 DNA follows: TGTGCCAGCAGCTTAGTGGGACAGGGGGCTCAACCCTACGAGCAGTACTTC. Translated: CASSLVGQGAQPYEQYF.

This sequence joins TRBV20-1 and TRBJ2-1; no definite D call. The CDR3 is 10 residues long. V was clipped by 3 bases and J by 7 bases, with 4 bases between them. Germline V gene sequence: CDR1 DFQATT, CDR2 SNEGSKA (reference sequence). The CDR3 sequence is CSASSNEQFF. CDR3 coding DNA: TGCAGTGCTAGTTCGAATGAGCAGTTCTTC.

The chain has TRBV9 and TRBJ2-5; D is possibly TRBD1 (6 bases). The germline CDR1 and CDR2 sequences are SGDLS and YYNGEE. Trimming left V 3 bases short and J 1 base short, with 7 bases between. The CDR3 has 13 residues. CDR3 residues: CASSGGRQETQYF. DNA for the CDR3: TGTGCCAGCAGCGGGGGGCGCCAAGAGACCCAGTACTTC.

This clone was seen a few times. The rearrangement uses TRBV27 and TRBJ1-5; the D is unclear. V was cut by 3 bases and J by 6 bases, with 9 bases left in between. Germline V gene data show CDR1 as MNHEY and CDR2 as SMNVEV (reference sequence). The CDR3 has 13 residues. The CDR3 sequence is CASSFLSGQPQHF. The CDR3 bases are TGTGCCAGCAGTTTTCTGTCGGGTCAGCCCCAGCATTTT.

This rearrangement joins TRBV5-8 to TRBJ2-1; 7 bases match TRBD1. Germline V gene sequence: CDR1 SGHTS, CDR2 YDEGEE. The CDR3 runs to 15 residues. Trimming took 0 bases from V and 0 from J; bases not matched to a gene: 0. The CDR3 sequence is CASSLGQGSYNEQFF. The CDR3 DNA is TGTGCCAGCAGCTTGGGACAGGGCTCCTACAATGAGCAGTTCTTC.

The chain has TRBV18 and TRBJ1-2; 10 nucleotides align to TRBD1. Germline CDR1 KGHSH, CDR2 LQKENI. The CDR3 runs to 15 residues. The junction had 7 bases not matched to a gene; V was cut back by 3 bases and J by 6 bases. As DNA, the CDR3 is TGTGCCAGCTCACCGGGTCCCGGGACAGGGGATGGCTACACCTTC. It is translated as CASSPGPGTGDGYTF.

V usage is TRBV9 and J usage is TRBJ2-1; 13 bases match TRBD2. Trimming cost V 3 bases and J 7 bases; bases outside gene matches: 7. Looked up from germline, CDR1 is SGDLS and CDR2 is YYNGEE. This CDR3 region has 16 residues. The CDR3 coding sequence is TGTGCCAGCAGCGGCCTGCCGGGACTAGCGGGGAATGAGCAGTTCTTC. Translating gives CASSGLPGLAGNEQFF. The whole variable domain, filled in from reference TRBV9 and TRBJ2-1, reads DSGVTQTPKHLITATGQRVTLRCSPRSGDLSVYWYQQSLDQGLQFLIQYYNGEERAKGNILERFSAQQFPDLHSELNLSSLELGDSALYFCASSGLPGLAGNEQFFGPGTRLTVL.

V is TRBV2 and J is TRBJ1-2, with TRBD1 matching 8 bases. CDR1 and CDR2 from the germline V gene are SNHLY and FYNNEI. The CDR3 covers 14 residues. V trimming: 4 bases; J trimming: 4 bases; junction bases outside the gene matches: 5. Here the CDR3 reads CASSATGGIYGYTF. The DNA of the CDR3 is TGTGCCAGCAGTGCTACAGGGGGTATCTATGGCTACACCTTC.